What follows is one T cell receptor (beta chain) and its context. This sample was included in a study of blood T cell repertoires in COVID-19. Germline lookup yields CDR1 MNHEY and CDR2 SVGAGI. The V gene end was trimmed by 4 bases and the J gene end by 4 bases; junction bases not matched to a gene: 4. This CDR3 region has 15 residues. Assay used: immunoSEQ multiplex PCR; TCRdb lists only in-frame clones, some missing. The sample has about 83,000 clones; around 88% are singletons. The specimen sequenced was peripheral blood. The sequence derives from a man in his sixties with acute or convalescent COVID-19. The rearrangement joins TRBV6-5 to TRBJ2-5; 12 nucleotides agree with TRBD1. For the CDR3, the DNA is TGTGCCAGCAGTTCGGGGACAGGGGGCCGAGAGACCCAGTACTTC. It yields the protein CASSSGTGGRETQYF.